The next 30 T cell receptor beta chains were all read from a single sample in a study of shared clonotypes between healthy human individuals. TCRdb keeps only in-frame clones here, not all; method: immunoSEQ multiplex PCR. The sample comprises more than 450,000 clones, more than 65% of which are singletons, and over 10% rests with the top ten. Material: PBMCs. The receptor source for this set is a woman aged 40 to 50 in good health. Some clones in this sample may be carry-over from other donors' samples.

This clone was observed a single time. The rearrangement joins TRBV14 to TRBJ2-1, with 7 positions matching TRBD2. Trimming took 0 bases from V and 4 from J; bases not matched to a gene: 3. The CDR3 extends over 15 amino acids. Looked up from germline, CDR1 is SGHDN and CDR2 is FVKESK. The CDR3 protein is CASSQDRREYNEQFF. The CDR3 region has the DNA TGTGCCAGCAGCCAAGATCGGCGGGAGTACAATGAGCAGTTCTTC.

V usage is TRBV15 and J usage is TRBJ2-3; D unclear. CDR1 and CDR2 (germline): LNHNV, YYDKDF (reference sequence). This CDR3 is built from 12 residues. Trimming pared 4 bases from V and 6 bases from J, leaving 8 bases between. CDR3 sequence reads: CATSTLRDTQYF. CDR3 in DNA: TGTGCCACCAGCACGTTAAGGGATACGCAGTATTTT. Together with reference TRBV15 and TRBJ2-3, the CDR3 gives the full variable domain: DAMVIQNPRYQVTQFGKPVTLSCSQTLNHNVMYWYQQKSSQAPKLLFHYYDKDFNNEADTPDNFQSRRPNTSFCFLDIRSPGLGDTAMYLCATSTLRDTQYFGPGTRLTVL.

The sample holds many counts of this clone. The chain is built from TRBV4-3 and TRBJ2-1; TRBD2 matches at 12 bases. From germline, CDR1 is LGHNA and CDR2 YSLEER. CDR3 length equals 16 residues. The ends lost 4 bases at V and 5 bases at J; junction bases unmatched: 6. The CDR3, as DNA: TGCGCCAGCAGCCTCCGACTAGCGGGAGTCCACAATGAGCAGTTCTTC. Translated: CASSLRLAGVHNEQFF.

This chain links TRBV28 with TRBJ1-2, with D possibly matching TRBD1 (5 bases). The V end lost 3 bases, the J end lost 0 bases, and 11 bases lay between the germline ends. The germline V gene encodes CDR1 MDHEN and CDR2 SYDVKM. The CDR3 loop spans 15 amino acids. This chain's CDR3 is CASSLTALANYGYTF. CDR3 in DNA: TGTGCCAGCAGTTTGACAGCCTTAGCTAACTATGGCTACACCTTC.

This clone occurred once. The chain links TRBV5-1 to TRBJ1-4; D is unclear. Germline-derived CDR1 and CDR2 are SGHRS and YFSETQ. The V end lost 0 bases, the J end lost 0 bases, and 18 bases lay between the germline ends. The CDR3 is made up of 19 amino acids. The CDR3 loop reads CASSLGPGSKYATNEKLFF. CDR3 sequence (DNA): TGCGCCAGCAGCTTGGGACCGGGGTCGAAATACGCAACTAATGAAAAACTGTTTTTT.

As regards this clone: The same CDR3 is also encoded by other DNA sequences in this sample. The chain is built from TRBV29-1 and TRBJ1-1, with a weak D call TRBD1 (6 bases). CDR1 is SQVTM and CDR2 is ANQGSEA in the germline V gene. The CDR3 totals 11 residues. Trimming left V 3 bases short and J 4 bases short, with 6 bases between. CDR3 sequence (DNA): TGCAGCGTTGACAGGGGCACTGAAGCTTTCTTT. It encodes CSVDRGTEAFF.

The chain employs TRBV5-1 and TRBJ2-5, with D perhaps TRBD1 or TRBD2 (6 bases each). The CDR3 extends over 15 amino acids. V lost 4 bases and J 5 bases, leaving 18 bases between the germline ends. Germline CDR1 SGHRS, CDR2 YFSETQ. The chain's CDR3 is CASSPNGGGGETQYF. The CDR3 nucleotides read TGCGCCAGCAGCCCTAACGGAGGGGGTGGCGAGACCCAGTACTTC.

The rearrangement links TRBV6-1 to TRBJ1-2; tentatively, D is TRBD1 (6 bases). CDR3 length equals 14 residues. Between the trimmed V and J ends, which lost 6 bases and 5 bases, there was a span of 16 bases. Germline CDR1 and CDR2: MNHNS and SASEGT. Here the CDR3 DNA reads TGTGCCAGCAGAAACGGGGGCTTTGGTTATGGCTACACCTTC. Protein sequence: CASRNGGFGYGYTF.

The V gene is TRBV12-5, the J gene TRBJ2-2; D call uncertain. This CDR3 spans 12 amino acids. Per germline, CDR1 LGHNT and CDR2 FRNRAP. Trimming cost V 7 bases and J 1 base, with 4 bases left between them. For the CDR3, the DNA is TGTGCTAGTGCCGGGAACACCGGGGAGCTGTTTTTT. Its translation: CASAGNTGELFF. The complete variable domain, with remaining parts taken from reference TRBV12-5 and TRBJ2-2, reads DARVTQTPRHKVTEMGQEVTMRCQPILGHNTVFWYRQTMMQGLELLAYFRNRAPLDDSGMPKDRFSAEMPDATLATLKIQPSEPRDSAVYFCASAGNTGELFFGEGSRLTVL.

This clone was found many times. J is TRBJ2-1 and V is TRBV10-2; 8 bases are a match to TRBD2. CDR1 and CDR2 (germline): WSHSY, SAAADI. The CDR3 is 16 residues long. Unmatched junction bases numbered 6, after V lost 0 bases and J lost 5 bases. The CDR3 bases are TGCGCCAGCAGTGAGTCGATTGCTAGCGGGCACAATGAGCAGTTCTTC. This sequence encodes CASSESIASGHNEQFF.

V gene TRBV7-8 combines with J gene TRBJ2-1; 15 bases line up with TRBD2. Trimming took 1 base from V and 8 from J; bases not matched to a gene: 3. CDR3 length: 16 amino acids. The germline CDR1 and CDR2 sequences are SGHVS and FQNEAQ. CDR3 in amino acids: CASSLGTSGRAYEQFF. The CDR3 DNA is TGTGCCAGCAGCTTAGGGACTAGCGGGAGGGCTTATGAGCAGTTCTTC.

This chain connects TRBV10-3 to TRBJ2-7; D call uncertain. The V and J ends lost 2 bases and 0 bases respectively, with 14 bases between them. This CDR3 is 16 amino acids long. Germline assignment: CDR1 ENHRY and CDR2 SYGVKD. CDR3 sequence reads: CAISEGNAGRSYEQYF. The CDR3 region has the DNA TGTGCCATCAGTGAGGGAAATGCCGGACGCTCCTACGAGCAGTACTTC.

With respect to this clone: Other nucleotide sequences from this sample produce the same CDR3. The gene calls are TRBV19 and TRBJ2-3; possible D gene TRBD2, 5 bases. Trimming removed 7 bases at V and 3 bases at J, with 14 bases between. Germline assignment: CDR1 LNHDA and CDR2 SQIVND (reference sequence). This CDR3 spans 14 amino acids. CDR3 nucleotides: TGTGCCAGTACGGGATTGGCAGGTACAGATACGCAGTATTTT. It yields the protein CASTGLAGTDTQYF.

The chain is built from TRBV13 and TRBJ2-1, with no clear D. CDR1 is PRHDT and CDR2 is FYEKMQ in the germline V gene (reference sequence). The CDR3 extends over 14 amino acids. Trimming left V 5 bases short and J 4 bases short, with 12 bases between. The CDR3 coding sequence is TGTGCCAGCAGCCCAGGACGCCTTTACAATGAGCAGTTCTTC. Protein sequence: CASSPGRLYNEQFF. Looking up the rest from reference TRBV13 and TRBJ2-1 gives the full variable domain: AAGVIQSPRHLIKEKRETATLKCYPIPRHDTVYWYQQGPGQDPQFLISFYEKMQSDKGSIPDRFSAQQFSDYHSELNMSSLELGDSALYFCASSPGRLYNEQFFGPGTRLTVL.

V usage is TRBV21-1 and J usage is TRBJ2-7; TRBD2 is the table's D call, not checked against the DNA. TRBV21-1 is listed as a pseudogene. The CDR3 sequence is 17 residues long. The CDR3 coding sequence is TGTGCCAGCAGCAAAGGACTAGCGGGAGGCTATACCTACGAGCAGTACTTC. This encodes CASSKGLAGGYTYEQYF.

The chain has TRBV7-9 and TRBJ2-2; D gene uncertain. Germline V gene lookup returns CDR1 SEHNR and CDR2 FQNEAQ (reference sequence). V lost 3 bases, J lost 8 bases, and 13 bases lay in between. The CDR3 spans 14 residues. CDR3 bases: TGTGCCAGCAGCTTCACAAAGGGTCAGGGGGAGCTGTTTTTT. This codes for CASSFTKGQGELFF.

This clone was counted a few times. The chain links TRBV5-8 to TRBJ2-1, with no clear D. V lost 0 bases, J lost 2 bases, and 9 bases lay in between. CDR3 length: 15 amino acids. Germline CDR1 is SGHTS and CDR2 is YDEGEE. The CDR3 loop reads CASSLGVGTYNEQFF. For the CDR3, the DNA is TGTGCCAGCAGCTTGGGGGTAGGTACCTACAATGAGCAGTTCTTC.

This clone was counted at least ten times. This chain uses TRBV28 with TRBJ2-7; D tentatively fits TRBD1 or TRBD2 (5 bases each). The CDR3 covers 15 residues. Germline V gene data show CDR1 as MDHEN and CDR2 as SYDVKM. The V gene lost 3 bases and the J gene lost 7 bases, with 19 bases spanning the gap. The chain's CDR3 is CASSFIGRASGEQYF. In DNA form, the CDR3 reads TGTGCCAGCAGTTTTATCGGCAGGGCTTCGGGGGAGCAGTACTTC.

This clone showed up just a few times. J is TRBJ1-1 and V is TRBV30; TRBD1 agrees at 7 bases. Germline V lookup: CDR1 GTSNPN, CDR2 SVGIG (reference sequence). The CDR3 is made up of 13 amino acids. V lost 8 bases to trimming and J lost 1 base; unmatched junction nucleotides: 7. This CDR3 reads CAGSRGTNTEAFF. CDR3 sequence (DNA): TGTGCCGGATCCAGGGGGACGAACACTGAAGCTTTCTTT.

This chain joins TRBV11-2 and TRBJ1-2; the match to TRBD1 covers 8 bases. Looked up from germline, CDR1 is SGHAT and CDR2 is FQNNGV. This CDR3 spans 17 amino acids. J gave up 5 bases and V 5 bases, and 16 bases lay outside the gene matches. The CDR3 DNA reads TGTGCCAGCAGCCATTCAGGGGGCCCAAGCCTTATTTATGGCTACACCTTC. This encodes CASSHSGGPSLIYGYTF.

About this clone: A junction end diverges from the germline sequence, so it may reflect a read error. The chain uses TRBV7-7 and TRBJ2-5, with D unresolved. The CDR3 runs to 13 residues. Germline values: CDR1 SSHAT, CDR2 FNYEAQ (reference sequence). CDR3 protein: CASSPVVQETQYF. The CDR3 DNA follows: TGTGCTAGCAGCCCCGTGGTCCAAGAGACCCAGTACTTC.

The V and J genes are TRBV5-4 and TRBJ2-7, with 7 nucleotides matching TRBD1. The junction had 9 bases not matched to a gene; V was cut back by 3 bases and J by 3 bases. Germline CDR1 and CDR2: SGHNT and YYREEE (reference sequence). This CDR3 comprises 15 residues. The CDR3 nucleotides read TGTGCCAGCAGCTCACTCGACAGGGAAAACTACGAGCAGTACTTC. This encodes CASSSLDRENYEQYF.

The V and J genes are TRBV27 and TRBJ1-4; no clear D. Germline CDR1 is MNHEY and CDR2 is SMNVEV (reference sequence). CDR3 length equals 14 residues. V lost 5 bases to trimming and J lost 0 bases, with 7 bases between them. CDR3 in amino acids: CASSPIATNEKLFF. The CDR3 region has the DNA TGTGCCAGCAGTCCCATTGCAACTAATGAAAAACTGTTTTTT.

This rearrangement joins TRBV19 to TRBJ1-1; D is possibly TRBD1 (6 bases). V gave up 10 bases and J gave up 1 base, with 13 bases separating them. This CDR3 region has 13 residues. Per the germline V gene, CDR1 is LNHDA and CDR2 is SQIVND (reference sequence). The CDR3 region is CATRDTWNTEAFF. CDR3 bases: TGTGCCACCCGGGACACGTGGAACACTGAAGCTTTCTTT.

The J gene is TRBJ2-7, the V gene TRBV2; TRBD1 is a possible D gene (5 bases). V was trimmed by 5 bases and J by 1 base, leaving 15 bases between them. The CDR3 is made up of 15 amino acids. Germline V gene data show CDR1 as SNHLY and CDR2 as FYNNEI. This chain's CDR3 is CASSWTLSLSYEQYF. CDR3 DNA sequence: TGTGCCAGCAGTTGGACACTAAGCCTTTCCTACGAGCAGTACTTC.

This clone has more than one count but fewer than ten. The rearrangement joins TRBV7-2 to TRBJ2-5; TRBD2 is a possible D gene (5 bases). V was shortened by 5 bases and J by 3 bases, with 10 bases between the two germline ends. The V gene's germline CDR1 is SGHTA and CDR2 FQGNSA. This CDR3 comprises 13 residues. CDR3 sequence reads: CASSIAREETQYF. The CDR3 DNA follows: TGTGCCAGCAGCATCGCGAGGGAAGAGACCCAGTACTTC.

The gene calls are TRBV18 and TRBJ1-2; D call uncertain. The CDR3 is 14 amino acids. Trimming cost V 1 base and J 7 bases, with 13 bases left between them. CDR1 is KGHSH, CDR2 LQKENI, per germline. This CDR3 is CASSPLPTPIGYTF. CDR3 bases: TGTGCCAGCTCACCACTGCCCACTCCAATTGGCTACACCTTC.

The genes are TRBV7-2 and TRBJ2-7; tentatively, D is TRBD1 or TRBD2 (5 bases each). This CDR3 has 15 amino acids. Trimming pared 5 bases from V and 0 bases from J, leaving 14 bases between. Germline assignment: CDR1 SGHTA and CDR2 FQGNSA. The CDR3 bases are TGTGCCAGCAGCCCCTCCGGGACCCTCTCCTACGAGCAGTACTTC. This translates into CASSPSGTLSYEQYF.

This chain uses TRBV28 with TRBJ2-7, with D perhaps TRBD2 (5 bases). Germline CDR1 is MDHEN and CDR2 is SYDVKM. CDR3 length: 11 residues. Trimming shortened V by 11 bases and J by 4 bases, and 12 bases separated the two germline ends. CDR3 loop: CASGIRYEQYF. In nucleotides, the CDR3 is TGTGCCTCGGGAATACGGTACGAGCAGTACTTC. Combining the CDR3 with reference TRBV28 and TRBJ2-7 gives the whole variable domain DVKVTQSSRYLVKRTGEKVFLECVQDMDHENMFWYRQDPGLGLRLIYFSYDVKMKEKGDIPEGYSVSREKKERFSLILESASTNQTSMYLCASGIRYEQYFGPGTRLTVT.

CDR3 coding DNA: TGTGCCAGTAGCCTCGGGGGGCGGACCGGGGAGCTGTTTTTT. Translating it yields CASSLGGRTGELFF. The chain links TRBV19 to TRBJ2-2; a possible D gene is TRBD2 (7 bases). The CDR3 consists of 14 residues. Trimming took 6 bases from V and 5 from J, leaving 13 bases between them. CDR1 is LNHDA and CDR2 is SQIVND in the germline V gene (reference sequence).